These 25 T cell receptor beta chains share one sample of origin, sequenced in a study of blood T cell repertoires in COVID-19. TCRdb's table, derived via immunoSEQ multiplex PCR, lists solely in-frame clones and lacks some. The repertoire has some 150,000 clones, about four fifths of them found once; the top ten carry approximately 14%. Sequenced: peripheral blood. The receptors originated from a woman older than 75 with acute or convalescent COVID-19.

DNA of the CDR3: TGTGCCAGCTCACCATCACATGTGGGGAGCAATGAGCAGTTCTTC. Protein sequence: CASSPSHVGSNEQFF. The J gene is TRBJ2-1, the V gene TRBV18; TRBD2 is a possible D gene (5 bases). V lost 2 bases and J 6 bases, leaving 14 bases between the germline ends. This CDR3 contains 15 residues. Germline values: CDR1 KGHSH, CDR2 LQKENI.

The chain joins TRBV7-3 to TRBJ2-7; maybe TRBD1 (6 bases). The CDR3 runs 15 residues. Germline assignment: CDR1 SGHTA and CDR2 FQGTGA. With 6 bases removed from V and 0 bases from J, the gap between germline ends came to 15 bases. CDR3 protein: CASSVEGGSSYEQYF. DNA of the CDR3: TGTGCCAGCAGTGTGGAAGGGGGATCCTCCTACGAGCAGTACTTC.

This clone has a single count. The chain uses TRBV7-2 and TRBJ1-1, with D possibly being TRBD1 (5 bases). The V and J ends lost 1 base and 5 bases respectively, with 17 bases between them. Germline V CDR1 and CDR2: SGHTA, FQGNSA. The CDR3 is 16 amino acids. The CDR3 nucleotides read TGTGCCAGCAGCTTAGTAACGGGGCACGGGGGGACTGAAGCTTTCTTT. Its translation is CASSLVTGHGGTEAFF.

The CDR3 sequence: CAWSVDSGFGAKNIQYF. The CDR3 nucleotides are TGTGCCTGGAGTGTAGATTCGGGTTTCGGAGCCAAAAACATTCAGTACTTC. V gene TRBV30 combines with J gene TRBJ2-4; no clear D. Germline V gene lookup returns CDR1 GTSNPN and CDR2 SVGIG (reference sequence). The CDR3 runs 17 residues. V was cut by 0 bases and J by 0 bases, with 15 bases left in between.

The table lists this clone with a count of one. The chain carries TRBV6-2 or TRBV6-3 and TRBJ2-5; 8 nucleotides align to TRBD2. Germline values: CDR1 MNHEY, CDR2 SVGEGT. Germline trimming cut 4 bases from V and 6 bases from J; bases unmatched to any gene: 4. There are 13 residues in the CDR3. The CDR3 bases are TGTGCCAGCAGTTCTACTAGCGGAAAGACCCAGTACTTC. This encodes CASSSTSGKTQYF.

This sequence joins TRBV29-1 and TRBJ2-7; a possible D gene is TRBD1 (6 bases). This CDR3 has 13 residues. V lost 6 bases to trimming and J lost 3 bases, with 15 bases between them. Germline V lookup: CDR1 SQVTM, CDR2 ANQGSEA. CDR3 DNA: TGCAGCGTCGTTCCCGGGACACACTACGAGCAGTACTTC. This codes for CSVVPGTHYEQYF.

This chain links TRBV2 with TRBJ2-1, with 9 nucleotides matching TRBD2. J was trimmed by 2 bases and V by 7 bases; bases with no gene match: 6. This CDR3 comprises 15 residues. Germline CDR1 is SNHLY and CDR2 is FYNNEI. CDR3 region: CASKSGLATYNEQFF. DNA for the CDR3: TGTGCCAGCAAATCAGGACTAGCGACCTACAATGAGCAGTTCTTC.

For the CDR3, the DNA is TGTGCCACCAGCAGAGTAATCGGGAGCACTGAAGCTTTCTTT. This gives the protein CATSRVIGSTEAFF. The chain links TRBV15 to TRBJ1-1, with D unresolved. The CDR3 is 14 amino acids. The V end was cut by 1 base, the J end by 4 bases, with 10 bases between. The germline V gene encodes CDR1 LNHNV and CDR2 YYDKDF (reference sequence).

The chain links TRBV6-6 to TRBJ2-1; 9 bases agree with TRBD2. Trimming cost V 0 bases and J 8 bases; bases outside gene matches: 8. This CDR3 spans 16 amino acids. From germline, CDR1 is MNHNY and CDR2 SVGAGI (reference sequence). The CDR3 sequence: CASSYSASGVADEQFF. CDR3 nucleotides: TGTGCCAGCAGTTACTCGGCTAGCGGGGTGGCCGATGAGCAGTTCTTC.

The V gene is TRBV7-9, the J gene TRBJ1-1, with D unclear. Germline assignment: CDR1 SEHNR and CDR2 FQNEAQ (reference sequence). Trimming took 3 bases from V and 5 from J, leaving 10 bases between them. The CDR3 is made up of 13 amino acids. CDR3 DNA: TGTGCCAGCAGCTTCCCAAGCGGTACTGAAGCTTTCTTT. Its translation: CASSFPSGTEAFF.

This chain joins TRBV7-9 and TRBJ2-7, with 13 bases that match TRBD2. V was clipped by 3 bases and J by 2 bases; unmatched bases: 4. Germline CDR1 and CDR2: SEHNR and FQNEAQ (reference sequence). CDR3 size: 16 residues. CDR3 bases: TGTGCCAGCAGCTTGGGTGGACTAGCGGGGGCCTACGAGCAGTACTTC. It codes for CASSLGGLAGAYEQYF.

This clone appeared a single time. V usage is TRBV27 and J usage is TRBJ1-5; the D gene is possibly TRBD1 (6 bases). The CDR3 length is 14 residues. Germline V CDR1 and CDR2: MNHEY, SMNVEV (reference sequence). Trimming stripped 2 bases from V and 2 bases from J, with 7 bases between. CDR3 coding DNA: TGTGCCAGCAGTTTAGAGGGGGGCAATCAGCCCCAGCATTTT. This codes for CASSLEGGNQPQHF.

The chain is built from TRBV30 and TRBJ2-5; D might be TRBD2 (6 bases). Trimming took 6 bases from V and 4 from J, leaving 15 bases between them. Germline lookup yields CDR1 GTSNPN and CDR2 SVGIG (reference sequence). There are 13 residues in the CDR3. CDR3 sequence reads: CACQPKTRETQYF. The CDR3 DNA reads TGTGCCTGTCAACCGAAGACTAGAGAGACCCAGTACTTC. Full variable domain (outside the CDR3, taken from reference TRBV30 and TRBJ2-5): SQTIHQWPATLVQPVGSPLSLECTVEGTSNPNLYWYRQAAGRGLQLLFYSVGIGQISSEVPQNLSASRPQDRQFILSSKKLLLSDSGFYLCACQPKTRETQYFGPGTRLLVL.

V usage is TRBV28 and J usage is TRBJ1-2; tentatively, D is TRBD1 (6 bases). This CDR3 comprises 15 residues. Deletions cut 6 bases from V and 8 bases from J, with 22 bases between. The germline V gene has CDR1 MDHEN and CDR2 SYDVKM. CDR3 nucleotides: TGTGCCAGCAGCCCAAACAGGGCCCGTTCGGTGGGCTACACCTTC. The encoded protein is CASSPNRARSVGYTF.

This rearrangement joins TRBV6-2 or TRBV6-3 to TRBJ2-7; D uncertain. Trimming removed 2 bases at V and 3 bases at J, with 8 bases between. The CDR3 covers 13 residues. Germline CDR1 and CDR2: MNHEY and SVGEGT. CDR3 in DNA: TGTGCCAGCAGTTACGACTCTCACTACGAGCAGTACTTC. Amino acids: CASSYDSHYEQYF.

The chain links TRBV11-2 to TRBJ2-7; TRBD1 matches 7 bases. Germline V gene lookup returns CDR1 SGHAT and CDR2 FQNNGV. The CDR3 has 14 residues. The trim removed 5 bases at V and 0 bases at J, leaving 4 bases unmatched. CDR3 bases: TGTGCCAGCAGCCGACGGGACAGCTCCTACGAGCAGTACTTC. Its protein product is CASSRRDSSYEQYF.

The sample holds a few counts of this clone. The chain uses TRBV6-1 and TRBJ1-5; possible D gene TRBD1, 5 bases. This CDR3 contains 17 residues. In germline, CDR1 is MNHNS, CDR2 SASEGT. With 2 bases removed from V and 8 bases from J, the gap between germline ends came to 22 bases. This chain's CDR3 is CASSERRDPLSRKPQHF. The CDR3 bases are TGTGCCAGCAGTGAAAGGAGGGACCCCTTAAGTAGGAAGCCCCAGCATTTT.

The CDR3 loop reads CAWSVAGGGGGEQYF. CDR3 nucleotide sequence: TGTGCCTGGAGTGTAGCGGGAGGGGGTGGAGGCGAGCAGTACTTC. The genes are TRBV30 and TRBJ2-7; 10 bases agree with TRBD2. Germline V gene data show CDR1 as GTSNPN and CDR2 as SVGIG (reference sequence). V dropped 0 bases and J dropped 6; count of bases not matched to a gene: 8. The length of the CDR3 is 15 residues.

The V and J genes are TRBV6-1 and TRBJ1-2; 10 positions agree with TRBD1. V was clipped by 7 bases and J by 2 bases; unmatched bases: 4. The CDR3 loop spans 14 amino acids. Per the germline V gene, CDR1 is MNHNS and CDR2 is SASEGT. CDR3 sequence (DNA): TGTGCCAGCATAAGGACAGGGGGAAACTATGGCTACACCTTC. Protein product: CASIRTGGNYGYTF.

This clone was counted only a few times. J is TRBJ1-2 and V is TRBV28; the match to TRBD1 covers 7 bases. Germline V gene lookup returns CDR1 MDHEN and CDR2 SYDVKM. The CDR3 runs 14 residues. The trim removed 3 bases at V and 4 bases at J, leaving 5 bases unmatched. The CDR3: CASSLGQSVYGYTF. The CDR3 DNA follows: TGTGCCAGCAGTTTGGGACAGTCTGTCTATGGCTACACCTTC.

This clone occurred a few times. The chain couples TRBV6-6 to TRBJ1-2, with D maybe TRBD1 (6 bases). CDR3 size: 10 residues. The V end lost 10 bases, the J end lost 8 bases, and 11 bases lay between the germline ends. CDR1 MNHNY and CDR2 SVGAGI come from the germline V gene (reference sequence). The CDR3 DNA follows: TGTGCCACAGGGGAATCCGGCTACACCTTC. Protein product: CATGESGYTF.

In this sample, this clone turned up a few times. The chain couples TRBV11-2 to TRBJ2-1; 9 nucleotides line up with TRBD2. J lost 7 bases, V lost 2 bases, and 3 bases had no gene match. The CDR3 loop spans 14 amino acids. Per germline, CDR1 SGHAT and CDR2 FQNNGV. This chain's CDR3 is CASSLSGGFNEQFF. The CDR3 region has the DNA TGTGCCAGCAGCTTAAGCGGGGGGTTTAATGAGCAGTTCTTC. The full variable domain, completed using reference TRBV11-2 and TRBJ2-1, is EAGVAQSPRYKIIEKRQSVAFWCNPISGHATLYWYQQILGQGPKLLIQFQNNGVVDDSQLPKDRFSAERLKGVDSTLKIQPAKLEDSAVYLCASSLSGGFNEQFFGPGTRLTVL.

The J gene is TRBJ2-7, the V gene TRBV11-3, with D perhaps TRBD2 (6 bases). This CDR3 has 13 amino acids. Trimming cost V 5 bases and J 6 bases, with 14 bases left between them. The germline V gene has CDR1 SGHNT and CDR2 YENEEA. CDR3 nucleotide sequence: TGTGCCAGCAGCCTACGCGGGACGGCCGAGCAGTACTTC. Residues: CASSLRGTAEQYF. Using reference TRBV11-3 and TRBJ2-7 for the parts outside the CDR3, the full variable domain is EAGVVQSPRYKIIEKKQPVAFWCNPISGHNTLYWYLQNLGQGPELLIRYENEEAVDDSQLPKDRFSAERLKGVDSTLKIQPAELGDSAVYLCASSLRGTAEQYFGPGTRLTVT.

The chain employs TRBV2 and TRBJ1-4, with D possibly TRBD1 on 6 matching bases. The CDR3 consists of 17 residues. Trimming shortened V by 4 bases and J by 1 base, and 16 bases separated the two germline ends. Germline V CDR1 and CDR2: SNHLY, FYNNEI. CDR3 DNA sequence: TGTGCCAGCAGTGTTTTGGGGGGGCCGGAAACTAATGAAAAACTGTTTTTT. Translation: CASSVLGGPETNEKLFF.

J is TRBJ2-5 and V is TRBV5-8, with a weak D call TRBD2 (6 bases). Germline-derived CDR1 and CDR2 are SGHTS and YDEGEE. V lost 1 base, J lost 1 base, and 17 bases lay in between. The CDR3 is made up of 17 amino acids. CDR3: CASSLWRGETVQETQYF. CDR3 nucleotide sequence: TGTGCCAGCAGCTTGTGGCGGGGAGAAACAGTCCAAGAGACCCAGTACTTC.